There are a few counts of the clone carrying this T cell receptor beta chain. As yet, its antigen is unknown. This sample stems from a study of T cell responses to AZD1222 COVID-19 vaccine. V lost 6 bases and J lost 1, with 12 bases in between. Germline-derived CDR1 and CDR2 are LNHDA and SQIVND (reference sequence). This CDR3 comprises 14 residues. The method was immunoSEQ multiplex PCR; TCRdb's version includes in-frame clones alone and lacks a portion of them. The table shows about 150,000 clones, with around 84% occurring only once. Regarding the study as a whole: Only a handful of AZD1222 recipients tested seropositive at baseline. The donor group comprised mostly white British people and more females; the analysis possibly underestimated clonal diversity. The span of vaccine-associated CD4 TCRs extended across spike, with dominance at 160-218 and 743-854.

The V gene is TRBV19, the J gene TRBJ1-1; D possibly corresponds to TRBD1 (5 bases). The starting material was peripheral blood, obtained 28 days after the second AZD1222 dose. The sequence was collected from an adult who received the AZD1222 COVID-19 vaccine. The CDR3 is CASSLGAANTEAFF. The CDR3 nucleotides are TGTGCCAGTAGCCTAGGGGCGGCGAACACTGAAGCTTTCTTT.